This T cell receptor beta chain was identified in a study of shared clonotypes between healthy human individuals. Study results and limitations: Larger richness was generally estimated for naive than memory subsets. Sharing across four donors was highest in naive CD4 (roughly 5%) and lowest in memory CD8 (0.4%).

Trimming left V 3 bases short and J 1 base short, with 7 bases between. CDR3 length: 12 amino acids. Germline V gene lookup returns CDR1 SQVTM and CDR2 ANQGSEA. This clone was observed a handful of times. No antigen is known for it. Other DNA sequences in this specimen translate into the identical CDR3. Assay used: immunoSEQ multiplex PCR; TCRdb lists only in-frame clones, some missing. In the table there are hundreds of thousands of clones, 95% to 97% of which are singletons. Naive CD8 isolation took CD45RO-negative cells positively selected for CCR7 and excluded terminally differentiated effector memory CD45RA+ cells.

This sequence was found in a man under 40 in good health. V usage is TRBV29-1 and J usage is TRBJ2-7; D unclear. Sequenced input: naive CD8+ T cells sorted from blood. The CDR3 nucleotides read TGCAGCGTTGAGGCAGGATCCTACGAGCAGTACTTC. Amino acid sequence: CSVEAGSYEQYF.